The 27 T cell receptor beta chains reported below all come from one sample, sequenced in a study of technical replicates of blood from a few donors (dated by TCRdb to the late 2010s). The protocol used for the library was the immunoSEQ multiplex PCR assay. The source is immuneACCESS, and TCRdb retained only in-frame sequences with V and J called. Part of the clones is not carried over; for the studies checked, unresolved V genes explain less than half of this, and the remainder is unexplained. Here the sample has about 89,000 clones; roughly 94% occur a single time. The ten largest clonotypes hold around 0.22% of the sample. The sample was T cells isolated from PBMCs. These receptors were collected from a human donor in good health.

The J gene is TRBJ1-2, the V gene TRBV6-5; 9 bases line up with TRBD1. Germline V lookup: CDR1 MNHEY, CDR2 SVGAGI. J was trimmed by 8 bases and V by 6 bases; bases with no gene match: 4. The CDR3 extends over 12 amino acids. DNA of the CDR3: TGTGCCAGCAGCCGGACAGGGGACGGCTACACCTTC. Residues: CASSRTGDGYTF.

This clone has a single count. The gene calls are TRBV6-5 and TRBJ1-2; perhaps TRBD1 as D (6 bases). V was shortened by 6 bases and J by 2 bases, with 16 bases between the two germline ends. Looked up from germline, CDR1 is MNHEY and CDR2 is SVGAGI. The CDR3 spans 15 residues. CDR3 in DNA: TGTGCCAGCAGGCCAACAGGGCTGGTGAACTATGGCTACACCTTC. Residues: CASRPTGLVNYGYTF.

This chain links TRBV30 with TRBJ1-5; possibly TRBD1 for D (5 bases). Germline lookup yields CDR1 GTSNPN and CDR2 SVGIG (reference sequence). The CDR3 totals 16 residues. The germline V and J ends were trimmed by 1 base and 4 bases, with 17 bases remaining between them. The CDR3 sequence is CAWSEENRPLNQPQHF. The DNA for the CDR3 is TGTGCCTGGAGTGAAGAGAACAGGCCCCTGAATCAGCCCCAGCATTTT.

The V call is TRBV19, the J call TRBJ2-1; 10 bases align to TRBD2. V lost 5 bases, J lost 3 bases, and 4 bases stayed unmatched. The CDR3 consists of 15 residues. From germline, CDR1 is LNHDA and CDR2 SQIVND (reference sequence). CDR3 residues: CASSATSGNYNEQFF. The CDR3 region has the DNA TGTGCCAGTAGTGCTACTAGCGGGAACTACAATGAGCAGTTCTTC.

V gene TRBV14 combines with J gene TRBJ2-7; tentative D call: TRBD2 (6 bases). V lost 2 bases and J 2 bases, leaving 7 bases between the germline ends. The CDR3 consists of 13 residues. The germline gives CDR1 SGHDN, CDR2 FVKESK. CDR3 sequence: CASSQWRAYEQYF. The CDR3 region has the DNA TGTGCCAGCAGCCAATGGAGGGCCTACGAGCAGTACTTC.

The rearrangement uses TRBV5-6 and TRBJ2-5, with 7 bases fitting TRBD2. Germline CDR1 and CDR2: SGHDT and YYEEEE. Trimming removed 0 bases from V and 5 bases from J; junction bases left unmatched: 7. This CDR3 has 15 amino acids. The CDR3 is CASSLVAGARETQYF. As DNA, the CDR3 is TGTGCCAGCAGCTTGGTTGCGGGAGCACGGGAGACCCAGTACTTC.

This clone was picked up a small number of times. The rearrangement joins TRBV19 to TRBJ1-1; D is unclear. The CDR3 loop spans 14 amino acids. The germline gives CDR1 LNHDA, CDR2 SQIVND (reference sequence). Between the trimmed V and J ends, which lost 5 bases and 2 bases, there was a span of 12 bases. This chain's CDR3 is CASSSGGLNTEAFF. DNA of the CDR3: TGTGCCAGTAGTTCAGGCGGACTAAACACTGAAGCTTTCTTT.

This chain joins TRBV4-1 and TRBJ2-7; perhaps TRBD2 as D (5 bases). CDR1 MGHRA and CDR2 YSYEKL come from the germline V gene. V was trimmed by 0 bases and J by 3 bases, leaving 12 bases between them. The CDR3 loop spans 15 amino acids. This CDR3 is CASSQDWGENYEQYF. The CDR3 DNA follows: TGCGCCAGCAGCCAAGATTGGGGAGAGAACTACGAGCAGTACTTC.

The V and J genes are TRBV5-4 and TRBJ1-2; D is unclear. The CDR3 consists of 13 residues. V lost 4 bases to trimming and J lost 2 bases, with 9 bases between them. Germline-derived CDR1 and CDR2 are SGHNT and YYREEE (reference sequence). The CDR3 sequence: CASSTSPNYGYTF. The DNA for the CDR3 is TGTGCCAGCAGCACTTCCCCGAACTATGGCTACACCTTC.

The V and J genes are TRBV2 and TRBJ1-5; the D is unclear. V was pared by 1 base and J by 4 bases, with 8 bases between. The CDR3 spans 14 residues. Germline V gene data show CDR1 as SNHLY and CDR2 as FYNNEI. For the CDR3, the DNA is TGTGCCAGCAGTGAAGTTCGTGAGAATCAGCCCCAGCATTTT. Its protein is CASSEVRENQPQHF.

V and J are TRBV9 and TRBJ2-7, with 7 bases lining up with TRBD1. After removal of 4 bases from V and 3 bases from J, the junction contained 10 bases not matched to a gene. The germline V gene encodes CDR1 SGDLS and CDR2 YYNGEE. The CDR3 extends over 15 amino acids. CDR3 residues: CASSPEGTVLYEQYF. CDR3 sequence (DNA): TGTGCCAGCAGCCCAGAGGGGACAGTACTCTACGAGCAGTACTTC.

A single count supports this clone. The chain recombines TRBV12-5 with TRBJ1-1; 7 bases match TRBD1. CDR1 is LGHNT and CDR2 is FRNRAP in the germline V gene. The CDR3 is 18 residues long. V was pared by 1 base and J by 7 bases, with 18 bases of the junction left unmatched. DNA for the CDR3: TGTGCTAGTGGTTTGGACCAACTCCCGACAGGGAGGAAGAATGAAGCTTTCTTT. This encodes CASGLDQLPTGRKNEAFF.

This clone was picked up one time. The chain uses TRBV28 and TRBJ1-4; D is undetermined. V was pared by 7 bases and J by 6 bases, with 12 bases between. The CDR3 sequence is 13 residues long. Germline V gene data show CDR1 as MDHEN and CDR2 as SYDVKM. The CDR3 protein is CASIPRHYEKLFF. CDR3 nucleotides: TGTGCCAGCATCCCCAGGCACTATGAAAAACTGTTTTTT.

V and J are TRBV7-9 and TRBJ1-5; D is possibly TRBD1 (6 bases). Germline V lookup: CDR1 SEHNR, CDR2 FQNEAQ (reference sequence). The V gene lost 1 base and the J gene lost 14 bases, with 12 bases spanning the gap. The CDR3 is 12 amino acids. The CDR3 DNA sequence: TGTGCCAGCAGCTTAGGAGGGGGTGCCAAGCATTTT. Residues: CASSLGGGAKHF.

V gene TRBV7-6 combines with J gene TRBJ1-1; a weak D match, TRBD1 (5 bases). The V and J ends lost 5 bases and 4 bases respectively, with 20 bases between them. Germline values: CDR1 SGHVS, CDR2 FNYEAQ. CDR3 length: 16 residues. CDR3 DNA: TGTGCCAGCAGCAATCCCTGGGGCAGGGCGAGCACTGAAGCTTTCTTT. Translating gives CASSNPWGRASTEAFF. The full variable domain, completed using reference TRBV7-6 and TRBJ1-1, is GAGVSQSPRYKVTKRGQDVALRCDPISGHVSLYWYRQALGQGPEFLTYFNYEAQQDKSGLPNDRFSAERPEGSISTLTIQRTEQRDSAMYRCASSNPWGRASTEAFFGQGTRLTVV.

The rearrangement uses TRBV25-1 and TRBJ1-4; D gene uncertain. Germline V gene lookup returns CDR1 MGHDK and CDR2 SYGVNS. V dropped 8 bases and J dropped 7 bases, with 20 bases sitting between them. This CDR3 region has 15 residues. The CDR3 sequence is CASGDRHSSFEKLFF. CDR3 in DNA: TGTGCCAGCGGCGACCGCCACAGTTCCTTTGAAAAACTGTTTTTT.

This chain uses TRBV7-9 with TRBJ1-5; TRBD1 matches 11 bases. Germline V lookup: CDR1 SEHNR, CDR2 FQNEAQ (reference sequence). V trimming: 4 bases; J trimming: 2 bases; junction bases outside the gene matches: 7. CDR3 length equals 17 residues. This chain's CDR3 is CASSSGQGALGNQPQHF. The CDR3 nucleotides read TGTGCCAGCAGCTCTGGACAGGGGGCGCTAGGCAATCAGCCCCAGCATTTT.

Only a few counts were recorded for this clone. The chain is built from TRBV14 and TRBJ1-2; D remains ambiguous. Deletions cut 0 bases from V and 4 bases from J, with 6 bases between. The CDR3 is 13 amino acids. The germline CDR1 and CDR2 sequences are SGHDN and FVKESK. CDR3 DNA sequence: TGTGCCAGCAGCCAAGAACAGTCCTATGGCTACACCTTC. Its protein product is CASSQEQSYGYTF.

The V call is TRBV5-6, the J call TRBJ1-1; D remains unclear. The germline gives CDR1 SGHDT, CDR2 YYEEEE. V was cut by 2 bases and J by 6 bases, with 11 bases left in between. The CDR3 is made up of 13 amino acids. CDR3 nucleotides: TGTGCCAGCAGCTTCCTAGGCGGCGCTGAAGCTTTCTTT. Translation: CASSFLGGAEAFF.

The CDR3 is CASSLGGIRRQGTYGYTF. CDR3 nucleotides: TGCGCCAGCAGCTTGGGGGGGATCCGCCGACAGGGGACCTATGGCTACACCTTC. The genes are TRBV5-1 and TRBJ1-2; 8 bases match TRBD1. This CDR3 is built from 18 residues. CDR1 and CDR2 (germline): SGHRS, YFSETQ. V dropped 0 bases and J dropped 4; count of bases not matched to a gene: 14.

The chain is built from TRBV13 and TRBJ2-3; 9 positions match TRBD1. This CDR3 comprises 15 residues. V was clipped by 4 bases and J by 7 bases; unmatched bases: 9. Germline V gene data show CDR1 as PRHDT and CDR2 as FYEKMQ (reference sequence). CDR3 amino acids: CASSSSGTGWHTQYF. For the CDR3, the DNA is TGTGCCAGCAGCTCATCCGGGACAGGGTGGCATACGCAGTATTTT.

CDR3 loop: CAWSVQAFNEKLFF. For the CDR3, the DNA is TGTGCCTGGAGTGTACAGGCTTTTAATGAAAAACTGTTTTTT. This rearrangement joins TRBV30 to TRBJ1-4; the D gene is possibly TRBD1 (5 bases). The CDR3 has 14 amino acids. Germline CDR1 is GTSNPN and CDR2 is SVGIG (reference sequence). Between the trimmed V and J ends, which lost 0 bases and 4 bases, there was a span of 9 bases.

The chain recombines TRBV7-3 with TRBJ1-1; D is ambiguous. CDR1 and CDR2 (germline): SGHTA, FQGTGA. The CDR3 contains 13 residues. With 3 bases removed from V and 5 bases from J, the gap between germline ends came to 10 bases. The DNA of the CDR3 is TGTGCCAGCAGCTTCGCCGGGAGGACTGAAGCTTTCTTT. The encoded protein is CASSFAGRTEAFF.

This sequence joins TRBV9 and TRBJ2-7; tentative D call: TRBD1 (5 bases). The CDR3 extends over 16 amino acids. V lost 4 bases, J lost 0 bases, and 17 bases lay in between. Germline V CDR1 and CDR2: SGDLS, YYNGEE. CDR3: CASSPRTGSNSYEQYF. The CDR3, as DNA: TGTGCCAGCAGCCCCCGAACAGGTTCCAACTCCTACGAGCAGTACTTC. The complete variable domain, with remaining parts taken from reference TRBV9 and TRBJ2-7, reads DSGVTQTPKHLITATGQRVTLRCSPRSGDLSVYWYQQSLDQGLQFLIQYYNGEERAKGNILERFSAQQFPDLHSELNLSSLELGDSALYFCASSPRTGSNSYEQYFGPGTRLTVT.

The J gene is TRBJ1-5, the V gene TRBV19, with D perhaps TRBD1 (6 bases). The CDR3 has 16 amino acids. From germline, CDR1 is LNHDA and CDR2 SQIVND (reference sequence). The DNA for the CDR3 is TGTGCTACTAGGGCAAACAGGGAATATAGCAATCAGCCCCAGCATTTT. Amino acids: CATRANREYSNQPQHF.

The genes are TRBV2 and TRBJ1-1; D might be TRBD1 (6 bases). The length of the CDR3 is 15 residues. V lost 2 bases and J 1 base, leaving 11 bases between the germline ends. CDR1 SNHLY and CDR2 FYNNEI come from the germline V gene. CDR3 DNA: TGTGCCAGCAGTGAAACAGGGCTAGAGAACACTGAAGCTTTCTTT. This translates into CASSETGLENTEAFF.

The V gene is TRBV28, the J gene TRBJ2-3; 11 positions agree with TRBD1. The CDR3 spans 15 residues. After removal of 4 bases from V and 4 bases from J, the junction contained 4 bases not matched to a gene. Looked up from germline, CDR1 is MDHEN and CDR2 is SYDVKM. CDR3 bases: TGTGCCAGCAGTTCCGGACAGGGGGCGGCAGATACGCAGTATTTT. This gives the protein CASSSGQGAADTQYF.